The 12 T cell receptor beta chains in this list originate from one sample, sequenced in a study of CD8 T cells in ankylosing spondylitis. General study results and limits: It appeared that ankylosing spondylitis blood was characterized by a TCR beta motif of about eight highly homologous variants.

Their antigens remain unidentified. TCRdb recomputed calls from the 5' RACE reads with MiXCR, one row per CDR3 protein. This table holds some 840,000 distinct CDR3 sequences, around 11% found once. The sequenced sample was blood, either unsorted or a sorted T cell fraction (not recorded which). These TCRs come from a male donor with ankylosing spondylitis.

The chain links TRBV20-1 to TRBJ2-7; TRBD2 matches at 11 bases. Germline V gene lookup returns CDR1 DFQATT and CDR2 SNEGSKA (reference sequence). This CDR3 is built from 14 residues. The trim removed 3 bases at V and 3 bases at J, leaving 4 bases unmatched. As DNA, the CDR3 is TGCAGTGCTAGCCCGGGACTAGCGGACTACGAGCAGTACTTC. This codes for CSASPGLADYEQYF.

This clonotype was counted a few times. The rearrangement uses TRBV20-1 and TRBJ2-5, with TRBD1 matching 9 bases. CDR3 length equals 15 residues. Germline trimming cut 2 bases from V and 0 bases from J; bases unmatched to any gene: 4. Germline lookup yields CDR1 DFQATT and CDR2 SNEGSKA (reference sequence). DNA of the CDR3: TGCAGTGCTAGACCTTGGACAGGGGACCAAGAGACCCAGTACTTC. Its translation: CSARPWTGDQETQYF.

V is TRBV10-3 and J is TRBJ2-7; unclear D gene. CDR3 size: 14 residues. Germline loops: CDR1 ENHRY, CDR2 SYGVKD. V gave up 10 bases and J gave up 2 bases, with 18 bases separating them. The CDR3 DNA reads as TGTGCCACCTACGGTGGTGGTTCCCCCTACGAGCAGTACTTC. Translated, it gives CATYGGGSPYEQYF.

A few counts support this clonotype. One junction end does not reproduce the germline sequence, and a read error may be involved. The V gene is TRBV2, the J gene TRBJ2-1, with 15 bases that match TRBD2. The V gene's germline CDR1 is SNHLY and CDR2 FYNNEI. The CDR3 consists of 19 residues. In DNA form, the CDR3 reads TGTGCCTGCAGAAAAACCGGGACTAGCGGGGGGCATCCCTACAATGAGCAGTTCTTC. This encodes CACRKTGTSGGHPYNEQFF. Looking up the rest from reference TRBV2 and TRBJ2-1 gives the full variable domain: EPEVTQTPSHQVTQMGQEVILRCVPISNHLYFYWYRQILGQKVEFLVSFYNNEISEKSEIFDDQFSVERPDGSNFTLKIRSTKLEDSAMYFCACRKTGTSGGHPYNEQFFGPGTRLTVL.

This clonotype showed up many times. This rearrangement joins TRBV5-5 to TRBJ1-2; 7 bases line up with TRBD1. Germline V CDR1 and CDR2: SGHKS, YYEKEE (reference sequence). V shed 0 bases, J shed 2 bases, and the junction held 1 base outside the gene matches. The CDR3 runs to 14 residues. Written as DNA, the CDR3 is TGTGCCAGCAGCTTGGTGGACAGGAACTATGGCTACACCTTC. This encodes CASSLVDRNYGYTF.

The chain carries TRBV11-1 and TRBJ2-1; a weak D match, TRBD2 (6 bases). The V and J ends lost 5 bases and 7 bases respectively, with 27 bases between them. CDR1 and CDR2 from the germline V gene are SGHAT and FQDESV (reference sequence). The CDR3 runs 18 residues. The CDR3 here is CASSRYPSLTRDRNEQFF. As DNA, the CDR3 is TGTGCCAGCAGCCGATATCCGTCCCTGACTAGAGATAGGAATGAGCAGTTCTTC.

This clonotype was detected a few times. The chain has TRBV6-2 or TRBV6-3 and TRBJ2-5; 8 bases align to TRBD1. The V and J ends lost 8 bases and 4 bases, in that order; junction bases with no gene match: 3. This CDR3 is 12 amino acids long. CDR1 is MNHEY, CDR2 SVGEGT, per germline. For the CDR3, the DNA is TGTGCCAGCGGGGACAGGCGAGAGACCCAGTACTTC. As protein: CASGDRRETQYF.

About this clonotype itself: This may be a read error: a much more frequent sequence differs by one nucleotide. The chain recombines TRBV10-3 with TRBJ2-5, with D tentatively TRBD2 (6 bases). Germline values: CDR1 ENHRY, CDR2 SYGVKD. The CDR3 totals 17 residues. DNA of the CDR3: TGTGACATCAGTGAGTCAGGGCTAGCGACTATAAGGGAGACCCAGTACTTC. Its protein product is CDISESGLATIRETQYF.

DNA of the CDR3: TGTGCCAGCAGCGTAGACCAAAACACAGATACGCAGTATTTT. As protein: CASSVDQNTDTQYF. This chain connects TRBV9 to TRBJ2-3; D unresolved. The V end lost 0 bases, the J end lost 2 bases, and 7 bases lay between the germline ends. The CDR3 sequence is 14 residues long. Germline V gene sequence: CDR1 SGDLS, CDR2 YYNGEE.

This clonotype was counted only a few times. This chain uses TRBV7-9 with TRBJ1-6; possibly TRBD1 for D (5 bases). V lost 2 bases and J lost 8, with 10 bases in between. Per germline, CDR1 SEHNR and CDR2 FQNEAQ (reference sequence). CDR3 size: 14 residues. The CDR3 region has the DNA TGTGCCAGCAGCTTAATGACAGTCGATTCACCCCTCCACTTT. Its protein is CASSLMTVDSPLHF. Combining the CDR3 with reference TRBV7-9 and TRBJ1-6 gives the whole variable domain DTGVSQNPRHKITKRGQNVTFRCDPISEHNRLYWYRQTLGQGPEFLTYFQNEAQLEKSRLLSDRFSAERPKGSFSTLEIQRTEQGDSAMYLCASSLMTVDSPLHFGNGTRLTVT.

The sample holds many counts of this clonotype. This chain joins TRBV6-5 and TRBJ1-2; no clear D. Germline V gene lookup returns CDR1 MNHEY and CDR2 SVGAGI. With 0 bases removed from V and 8 bases from J, the gap between germline ends came to 13 bases. There are 14 residues in the CDR3. The CDR3 DNA reads as TGTGCCAGCAGTTACTCGACCACGATAAAAGGCTACACCTTC. It yields the protein CASSYSTTIKGYTF.

This clonotype appeared a few times. This chain uses TRBV5-1 with TRBJ2-1; D might be TRBD1 (6 bases). V gave up 0 bases and J gave up 6 bases, with 19 bases separating them. Germline assignment: CDR1 SGHRS and CDR2 YFSETQ. CDR3 length: 17 amino acids. The CDR3 nucleotides read TGCGCCAGCAGCTTGGGGTCAACAGGGTTTGGGGCCAATGAGCAGTTCTTC. Its translation: CASSLGSTGFGANEQFF.